The 2 T cell receptor beta chains in this list originate from one sample, sequenced in a study of identical twins. TCRdb reprocessed the 5' RACE reads with MiXCR, giving one entry per CDR3 protein. The profile shows some 500,000 distinct CDR3 sequences, roughly an eighth of them singletons. In addition, the sample was reused for a study of yellow fever vaccine responses in identical twins.

The sequencing input was CD4+ T cells sorted from blood. The origin of the receptors is a woman between 18 and 29 years old in good health.

This chain uses TRBV10-3 with TRBJ2-1, with D unclear. This CDR3 comprises 13 residues. CDR1 is ENHRY, CDR2 SYGVKD, per germline. Trimming removed 10 bases at V and 4 bases at J, with 14 bases between. The DNA of the CDR3 is TGTGCCACCTCCACTGACCGTTACAATGAGCAGTTCTTC. This translates into CATSTDRYNEQFF.

This clonotype has only a few counts. The chain uses TRBV5-1 and TRBJ2-7, with TRBD2 matching over 10 bases. The V gene's germline CDR1 is SGHRS and CDR2 YFSETQ. The V gene end was trimmed by 4 bases and the J gene end by 5 bases; junction bases not matched to a gene: 24. This CDR3 spans 20 amino acids. The CDR3 DNA sequence: TGCGCCAGCAGCAAGACAGGGAAAGGAGCGGGAGGGCCGGACCATCACGAGCAGTACTTC. It translates to CASSKTGKGAGGPDHHEQYF.